This T cell receptor (beta chain) was found in a study of blood T cell repertoires in COVID-19. Across the whole study: From the United States, Italy and Spain came samples of acute and convalescent COVID-19.

CDR3 length: 15 residues. Per the germline V gene, CDR1 is SGDLS and CDR2 is YYNGEE. V shed 4 bases and J shed 0 bases, with 13 bases lying between them. Clinical history as reported by participants underpinned cohort assignment. Each recovered donor of Cohort 3 presented with two negative PCRs, clearance, or symptom resolution. In the study's own analysis: The authors estimated nucleated cell counts from reference gene primer amplification. The method was immunoSEQ multiplex PCR; TCRdb's version includes in-frame clones alone and lacks a portion of them. D and trimming were read from the DNA, whereas the V and J calls and clone size are those reported in that table. The sample contains about 280,000 clones, 75% to 90% of which appear only once.

The source of this sequence is a woman between 45 and 65 years old who had recovered from COVID-19. The rearrangement uses TRBV9 and TRBJ1-2; D perhaps matches TRBD1 (6 bases). Sequencing input: PBMCs or T cells enriched from blood (not recorded which). DNA for the CDR3: TGTGCCAGCAGCCCGGACAGAATCACTAACTATGGCTACACCTTC. Its protein product is CASSPDRITNYGYTF.